The clone carrying this T cell receptor (beta chain) was counted a few times. Original data processing: The authors estimated nucleated cell counts from reference gene primer amplification. Some clones are missing from TCRdb's copy, which holds only in-frame ones; the method was immunoSEQ multiplex PCR. The D gene and trimming were derived from the DNA, and the V and J assignments and clone size from that table. Here the sample spans roughly 130,000 clones, more than 75% being singletons. The data stem from a study of blood T cell repertoires in COVID-19. At the level of the study: Samples of COVID-19 (acute and convalescent) were obtained from the United States, Italy and Spain. Sample material is recorded as cDNA or gDNA derived from T cells, B-cell-depleted T cells, or PBMCs.

Germline-derived CDR1 and CDR2 are LNHDA and SQIVND (reference sequence). V gave up 4 bases and J gave up 6 bases; unmatched junction bases: 9. There are 16 residues in the CDR3. What was sequenced was peripheral blood. The V and J genes are TRBV19 and TRBJ1-5; 10 bases fit TRBD1. This receptor was taken from a woman between 65 and 79 years old with COVID-19, enrolled during active disease. CDR3 DNA sequence: TGTGCCAGTAGTACCTCGAGGGACAGGGGAACTCAGCCCCAGCATTTT. Encoded protein: CASSTSRDRGTQPQHF.